This T cell receptor (beta chain) appears in the sequencing data of a study of blood T cell repertoires in COVID-19. Across the whole study: Acute-phase and convalescent COVID-19 samples originated in the United States, Italy and Spain. PBMCs, B-cell-depleted T cells, or T cells were the source of the cDNA or gDNA that made up the material.

Authors' data handling: Reference gene primer amplification in the assay estimated nucleated cell counts. The method was immunoSEQ multiplex PCR; TCRdb's version includes in-frame clones alone and lacks a portion of them. Clone size and V and J calls were adopted from that table, with D and trimming inferred from the DNA. The profile covers 70,000 or so clones, with roughly 79% appearing a single time and more than 45% taken by the ten largest. This CDR3 is built from 15 residues. The V and J ends lost 5 bases and 4 bases respectively, with 17 bases between them. Germline V lookup: CDR1 MDHEN, CDR2 SYDVKM.

Material for sequencing was peripheral blood. The sequence derives from a human donor in a cohort sampled during active COVID-19. The chain carries TRBV28 and TRBJ1-2; perhaps TRBD1 as D (5 bases). The chain's CDR3 is CASSPRGGGSYGYTF. The CDR3 nucleotides are TGTGCCAGCAGTCCGCGGGGCGGGGGGTCCTATGGCTACACCTTC.